The entry below gives a single T cell receptor (beta chain) sequence along with its context. Antigen specificity is unknown. The record originates from a study of cytomegalovirus exposure and HLA in healthy donors. CDR3 length equals 16 residues. Germline V gene sequence: CDR1 SGHRS, CDR2 YFSETQ. Trimming shortened V by 0 bases and J by 5 bases, and 15 bases separated the two germline ends. PCR involved 60 Vbeta and 13 Jbeta primers. Clones were sequenced by immunoSEQ multiplex PCR, and TCRdb holds only the in-frame ones, with some missing. The table shows under 200,000 clones, with about 71% occurring only once. Study results and caveats: A cluster of highly shared sequence variants was likely a sequencing artifact. 87-base-pair reads could not separate some V segments, including TRBV6-2 and TRBV6-3. Evidence from a later analysis indicated that most CMV-associated TCR beta chains looked HLA-restricted.

This clonotype originated in a middle-aged woman in good health and CMV-seropositive. Sequences were obtained from PBMCs. This rearrangement joins TRBV5-1 to TRBJ2-1; weak D call: TRBD2 (5 bases). The CDR3, as DNA: TGCGCCAGCAGCTTGGATTCCCCCCCGACTAACAATGAGCAGTTCTTC. Its protein is CASSLDSPPTNNEQFF.